These 5 T cell receptor beta chains share one sample of origin, sequenced in a study of blood T cell repertoires in COVID-19. Data came from immunoSEQ multiplex PCR; TCRdb stores just in-frame clones and leaves some out. The repertoire has around 160,000 clones, about 92% of them found once; the top ten carry around 2%. The sequenced sample was peripheral blood. These receptors were obtained from a woman aged 55-75 years with COVID-19, enrolled during active disease.

The genes are TRBV15 and TRBJ2-3; 8 bases are a match to TRBD2. The length of the CDR3 is 19 residues. The V gene end was trimmed by 1 base and the J gene end by 6 bases; junction bases not matched to a gene: 18. CDR1 and CDR2 (germline): LNHNV, YYDKDF (reference sequence). The CDR3 sequence: CATSRGPRGLAGDHDTQYF. The CDR3 nucleotides read TGTGCCACCAGCAGAGGCCCCCGAGGCCTAGCGGGCGACCACGATACGCAGTATTTT.

The sample holds one count of this clone. The rearrangement uses TRBV10-3 and TRBJ2-3, with D possibly TRBD2 on 6 matching bases. Germline V lookup: CDR1 ENHRY, CDR2 SYGVKD. V was shortened by 8 bases and J by 0 bases, with 9 bases between the two germline ends. This CDR3 region has 13 residues. CDR3 region: CAIAGGSTDTQYF. The CDR3, as DNA: TGTGCCATCGCTGGGGGGAGCACAGATACGCAGTATTTT.

This chain links TRBV7-2 with TRBJ1-1; 8 nucleotides match TRBD1. The ends lost 4 bases at V and 2 bases at J; junction bases unmatched: 3. CDR1 and CDR2 from the germline V gene are SGHTA and FQGNSA. This CDR3 region has 14 residues. The CDR3 DNA reads as TGTGCCAGCAGCTCGGACAGGGCCAACACTGAAGCTTTCTTT. Translating gives CASSSDRANTEAFF.

This chain links TRBV29-1 with TRBJ1-2; D is possibly TRBD1 (5 bases). Germline V gives CDR1 SQVTM, CDR2 ANQGSEA. V lost 0 bases and J 8 bases, leaving 13 bases between the germline ends. The CDR3 loop spans 13 amino acids. DNA for the CDR3: TGCAGCGTTGAAGATCCGGGGGTTGGCGGCTACACCTTC. Translating it yields CSVEDPGVGGYTF.

The V and J genes are TRBV11-2 and TRBJ2-1; the D is unclear. Trimming shortened V by 5 bases and J by 7 bases, and 18 bases separated the two germline ends. CDR3 size: 15 residues. Germline V gives CDR1 SGHAT, CDR2 FQNNGV. The CDR3 DNA follows: TGTGCCAGCAGCCCAAGGCGGTGGGTCGGGAATGAGCAGTTCTTC. Translating gives CASSPRRWVGNEQFF.